These 24 T cell receptor beta chains were sequenced from one sample in a study of cytomegalovirus exposure and HLA in healthy donors (dated by TCRdb to about 2017). The library was built by means of the immunoSEQ multiplex PCR assay. For the multiplex PCR, a mixture combining 60 forward primers for TCR Vbeta segments and 13 reverse primers for TCR Jbeta segments was used. TCRdb obtained this table from immuneACCESS and retained in-frame rearrangements with V and J assigned. These tables miss some clones; where compared with another copy, unresolved V genes account for less than half of the shortfall, and the remainder is unexplained. The sample table lists 150,000 to 200,000 clones, over 60% of them with a count of one. Jointly, the top ten make up 0.85% to 1.4% of the sample. The sequencing input was PBMCs. All receptors come from a woman in her 40s in good health and CMV-seronegative.

The chain is built from TRBV7-9 and TRBJ1-5; D is possibly TRBD1 (5 bases). The germline V gene has CDR1 SEHNR and CDR2 FQNEAQ (reference sequence). The CDR3 is made up of 11 amino acids. Here the CDR3 reads CSGGFDQPQHF. In DNA form, the CDR3 reads TGTTCCGGGGGGTTTGATCAGCCCCAGCATTTT.

This chain connects TRBV5-4 to TRBJ2-2; D unresolved. This CDR3 spans 16 amino acids. From germline, CDR1 is SGHNT and CDR2 YYREEE (reference sequence). V lost 0 bases, J lost 1 base, and 10 bases lay in between. This CDR3 is CASSLGRKENTGELFF. CDR3 nucleotides: TGTGCCAGCAGCTTGGGGCGGAAGGAGAACACCGGGGAGCTGTTTTTT.

The V call is TRBV5-4, the J call TRBJ1-1; 8 nucleotides align to TRBD1. Germline V gives CDR1 SGHNT, CDR2 YYREEE (reference sequence). V shed 1 base and J 2 bases; nucleotides not matched to a gene: 7. The CDR3 covers 16 residues. The CDR3 here is CASSLPLGQGNTEAFF. CDR3 bases: TGTGCCAGCAGCTTGCCCCTCGGACAGGGCAACACTGAAGCTTTCTTT.

The rearrangement links TRBV4-2 to TRBJ2-7; the match to TRBD2 covers 12 bases. Germline V gene lookup returns CDR1 LGHNA and CDR2 YNFKEQ. With 0 bases clipped from V and 6 bases from J, the junction kept 6 bases outside the gene matches. CDR3 length equals 16 residues. CDR3 DNA: TGTGCCAGCAGCCAAGAAATAGCTAGCGGGAGGGGCGAGCAGTACGTC. Its protein product is CASSQEIASGRGEQYV.

As DNA, the CDR3 is TGTGCCTGGAGTCGACAGGTTGAAGCTTTCTTT. Translated: CAWSRQVEAFF. V is TRBV30 and J is TRBJ1-1; possibly TRBD1 for D (6 bases). Germline V gene data show CDR1 as GTSNPN and CDR2 as SVGIG (reference sequence). This CDR3 spans 11 amino acids. V was pared by 2 bases and J by 7 bases, with 8 bases between.

The genes are TRBV29-1 and TRBJ2-1; 8 bases align to TRBD2. The V and J ends lost 8 bases and 6 bases, in that order; junction bases with no gene match: 18. Germline loops: CDR1 SQVTM, CDR2 ANQGSEA. The CDR3 sequence is 16 residues long. The CDR3 bases are TGCAGCCCCCCCAGGGCGGGAGGAAACCTTGTCAATGAGCAGTTCTTC. Translated, it gives CSPPRAGGNLVNEQFF.

This rearrangement joins TRBV5-1 to TRBJ2-7; 7 positions match TRBD2. The CDR3 covers 11 residues. V was clipped by 2 bases and J by 9 bases; unmatched bases: 2. Germline V CDR1 and CDR2: SGHRS, YFSETQ. As DNA, the CDR3 is TGCGCCAGCAGCTTCAGGACTAGGCAGTACTTC. Residues: CASSFRTRQYF.

V is TRBV30 and J is TRBJ1-5, with TRBD1 matching over 8 bases. CDR3 size: 14 residues. Trimming at V came to 2 bases and at J to 7 bases, leaving 7 bases not matched to a gene. Germline V gives CDR1 GTSNPN, CDR2 SVGIG (reference sequence). For the CDR3, the DNA is TGTGCCTGGAGTCTCGGACAGGGTGGACAGCCCCAGCATTTT. It specifies CAWSLGQGGQPQHF. The full variable domain, in which reference TRBV30 and TRBJ1-5 provide the parts outside the CDR3, is SQTIHQWPATLVQPVGSPLSLECTVEGTSNPNLYWYRQAAGRGLQLLFYSVGIGQISSEVPQNLSASRPQDRQFILSSKKLLLSDSGFYLCAWSLGQGGQPQHFGDGTRLSIL.

The chain has TRBV11-2 and TRBJ2-1, with 10 bases aligning to TRBD2. Germline V CDR1 and CDR2: SGHAT, FQNNGV. V dropped 5 bases and J dropped 4; count of bases not matched to a gene: 8. The CDR3 is 16 amino acids. The CDR3 sequence is CASSTGLADYYNEQFF. In DNA, the CDR3 is TGTGCCAGCAGCACTGGACTAGCGGACTATTACAATGAGCAGTTCTTC.

The chain joins TRBV11-2 to TRBJ1-2, with D possibly matching TRBD1 (6 bases). The V gene lost 1 base and the J gene lost 3 bases, with 12 bases spanning the gap. The CDR3 length is 15 residues. Looked up from germline, CDR1 is SGHAT and CDR2 is FQNNGV. CDR3 coding DNA: TGTGCCAGCAGCTTAGCAGGGGCAAGTCACTATGGCTACACCTTC. The encoded protein is CASSLAGASHYGYTF.

The gene calls are TRBV5-4 and TRBJ2-2; 11 nucleotides match TRBD2. Losses at the gene ends were 4 bases for V and 7 bases for J; bases not matched to a gene: 9. Germline CDR1 SGHNT, CDR2 YYREEE (reference sequence). CDR3 length: 16 residues. CDR3 protein: CASSASGRPRDGELFF. As DNA, the CDR3 is TGTGCCAGCAGCGCTAGCGGGAGGCCAAGGGACGGGGAGCTGTTTTTT.

The chain employs TRBV14 and TRBJ1-2; 8 bases agree with TRBD1. Germline V lookup: CDR1 SGHDN, CDR2 FVKESK. V shed 3 bases, J shed 8 bases, and the junction held 5 bases outside the gene matches. The CDR3 runs 13 residues. CDR3 sequence (DNA): TGTGCCAGCAGCCACCCAGACAGGGGCGGCTACACCTTC. Its translation is CASSHPDRGGYTF. Complete variable domain (other parts from reference TRBV14 and TRBJ1-2): EAGVTQFPSHSVIEKGQTVTLRCDPISGHDNLYWYRRVMGKEIKFLLHFVKESKQDESGMPNNRFLAERTGGTYSTLKVQPAELEDSGVYFCASSHPDRGGYTFGSGTRLTVV.

V and J are TRBV14 and TRBJ2-5, with D possibly being TRBD1 (6 bases). The length of the CDR3 is 14 residues. CDR1 is SGHDN and CDR2 is FVKESK in the germline V gene. Trimming removed 2 bases at V and 1 base at J, with 8 bases between. DNA for the CDR3: TGTGCCAGCAGCCAACTGACAGGCCAAGAGACCCAGTACTTC. Translation gives CASSQLTGQETQYF.

The rearrangement joins TRBV7-3 to TRBJ2-2, with TRBD2 identical over 12 bases. CDR3 size: 15 residues. From germline, CDR1 is SGHTA and CDR2 FQGTGA. V lost 3 bases and J lost 4; bases outside the gene matches: 0. CDR3 coding DNA: TGTGCCAGCAGCTTGGGACTAGCGGGCACCGGGGAGCTGTTTTTT. It is translated as CASSLGLAGTGELFF. Together with reference TRBV7-3 and TRBJ2-2, the CDR3 gives the full variable domain: GAGVSQTPSNKVTEKGKYVELRCDPISGHTALYWYRQSLGQGPEFLIYFQGTGAADDSGLPNDRFFAVRPEGSVSTLKIQRTERGDSAVYLCASSLGLAGTGELFFGEGSRLTVL.

V is TRBV11-3 and J is TRBJ1-1, with 7 bases aligning to TRBD1. CDR3 length equals 13 residues. V was pared by 4 bases and J by 7 bases, with 6 bases of the junction left unmatched. Germline CDR1 and CDR2: SGHNT and YENEEA. This CDR3 reads CASSSRWTGEAFF. CDR3 sequence (DNA): TGTGCCAGCAGCTCCCGATGGACAGGTGAAGCTTTCTTT.

This clone was seen more than once but under ten times. This rearrangement joins TRBV5-1 to TRBJ2-5; D perhaps matches TRBD2 (7 bases). V lost 1 base to trimming and J lost 5 bases, with 21 bases between them. CDR1 SGHRS and CDR2 YFSETQ come from the germline V gene. CDR3 length: 17 amino acids. The chain's CDR3 is CASSLNMGGLKGETQYF. DNA of the CDR3: TGCGCCAGCAGCTTGAACATGGGGGGGCTGAAGGGGGAGACCCAGTACTTC.

The rearrangement links TRBV21-1 to TRBJ2-3; TRBD2 reflects the table's D call only, with no check against the DNA. TRBV21-1 is listed as a pseudogene. The CDR3 has 17 residues. The CDR3 DNA reads TGTGCCAGCAGCATTTCCCGGACTAGCGGCAAGACAGATACGCAGTATTTT. The encoded protein is CASSISRTSGKTDTQYF.

This sequence joins TRBV29-1 and TRBJ2-1, with D uncertain. This CDR3 has 11 amino acids. Germline CDR1 and CDR2: SQVTM and ANQGSEA. Trimming took 4 bases from V and 9 from J, leaving 10 bases between them. CDR3: CSVAGSVEQFF. The CDR3 DNA reads as TGCAGCGTTGCCGGGTCCGTTGAGCAGTTCTTC.

This clone showed up just once. The chain links TRBV6-5 to TRBJ1-5; 8 nucleotides line up with TRBD1. The CDR3 has 15 residues. CDR1 and CDR2 from the germline V gene are MNHEY and SVGAGI. J gave up 4 bases and V 4 bases, and 6 bases lay outside the gene matches. CDR3 nucleotides: TGTGCCAGCAGTTTAGGACAGGGAGGAAATCAGCCCCAGCATTTT. It codes for CASSLGQGGNQPQHF.

The chain couples TRBV6-5 to TRBJ2-7; D is unresolved. Trimming left V 0 bases short and J 4 bases short, with 13 bases between. CDR1 and CDR2 from the germline V gene are MNHEY and SVGAGI. There are 15 residues in the CDR3. CDR3 DNA sequence: TGTGCCAGCAGTTACTCGTTTCTAGACGCGTACGAGCAGTACTTC. Translating gives CASSYSFLDAYEQYF.

V usage is TRBV7-3 and J usage is TRBJ2-3, with D hard to call. Germline CDR1 and CDR2: SGHTA and FQGTGA. Deletions cut 4 bases from V and 4 bases from J, with 12 bases between. This CDR3 has 14 residues. Here the CDR3 reads CASSSGVRPDTQYF. CDR3 coding DNA: TGTGCCAGCAGCTCCGGAGTTCGGCCAGATACGCAGTATTTT.

V gene TRBV30 combines with J gene TRBJ1-5; D is uncertain. Germline V gene sequence: CDR1 GTSNPN, CDR2 SVGIG (reference sequence). The CDR3 runs to 14 residues. The V gene lost 3 bases and the J gene lost 9 bases, with 18 bases spanning the gap. For the CDR3, the DNA is TGTGCCTGGAGGGGAGCCGGGCCGATGGGGCCCCAGCATTTT. Translating it yields CAWRGAGPMGPQHF.

This chain joins TRBV27 and TRBJ2-2, with D perhaps matching TRBD1 (5 bases). Germline V lookup: CDR1 MNHEY, CDR2 SMNVEV (reference sequence). Trimming cost V 1 base and J 4 bases, with 13 bases left between them. This CDR3 is 16 amino acids long. The CDR3 nucleotides read TGTGCCAGCAGTTTATTTTCGCAGGGTAGCACCGGGGAGCTGTTTTTT. Its protein product is CASSLFSQGSTGELFF.

The V and J genes are TRBV10-3 and TRBJ1-1; no clear D gene. CDR3 size: 13 residues. Germline V gene data show CDR1 as ENHRY and CDR2 as SYGVKD. V was shortened by 10 bases and J by 0 bases, with 12 bases between the two germline ends. DNA for the CDR3: TGTGCCACCTTGCCGGTAATGAACACTGAAGCTTTCTTT. Translated, it gives CATLPVMNTEAFF.